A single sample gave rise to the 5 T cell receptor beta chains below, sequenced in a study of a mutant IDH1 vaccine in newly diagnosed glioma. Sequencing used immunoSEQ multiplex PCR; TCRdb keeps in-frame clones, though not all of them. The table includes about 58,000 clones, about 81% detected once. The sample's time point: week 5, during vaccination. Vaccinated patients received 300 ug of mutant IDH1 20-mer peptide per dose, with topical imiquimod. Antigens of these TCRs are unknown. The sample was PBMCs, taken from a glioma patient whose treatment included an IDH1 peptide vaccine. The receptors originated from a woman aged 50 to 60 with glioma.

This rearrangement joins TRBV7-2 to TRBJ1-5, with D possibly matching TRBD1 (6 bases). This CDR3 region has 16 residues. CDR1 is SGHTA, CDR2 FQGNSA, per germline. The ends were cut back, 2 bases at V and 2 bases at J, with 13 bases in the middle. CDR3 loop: CASSLRAGAGNQPQHF. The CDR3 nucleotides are TGTGCCAGCAGCTTAAGGGCAGGGGCGGGCAATCAGCCCCAGCATTTT. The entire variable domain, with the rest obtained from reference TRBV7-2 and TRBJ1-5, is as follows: GAGVSQSPSNKVTEKGKDVELRCDPISGHTALYWYRQSLGQGLEFLIYFQGNSAPDKSGLPSDRFSAERTGGSVSTLTIQRTQQEDSAVYLCASSLRAGAGNQPQHFGDGTRLSIL.

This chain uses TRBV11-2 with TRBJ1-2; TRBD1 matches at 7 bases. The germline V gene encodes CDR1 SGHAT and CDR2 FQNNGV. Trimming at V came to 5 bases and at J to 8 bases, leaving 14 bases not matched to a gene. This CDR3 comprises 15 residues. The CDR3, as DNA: TGTGCCAGCAGCCCAAAGCAGGGGGGATCACGAGGCTACACCTTC. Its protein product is CASSPKQGGSRGYTF.

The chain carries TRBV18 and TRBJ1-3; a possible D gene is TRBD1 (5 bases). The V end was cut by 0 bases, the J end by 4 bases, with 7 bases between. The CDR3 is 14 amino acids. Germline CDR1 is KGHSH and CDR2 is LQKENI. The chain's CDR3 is CASSPPGPGNTIYF. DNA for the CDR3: TGTGCCAGCTCACCACCGGGACCAGGAAACACCATATATTTT.

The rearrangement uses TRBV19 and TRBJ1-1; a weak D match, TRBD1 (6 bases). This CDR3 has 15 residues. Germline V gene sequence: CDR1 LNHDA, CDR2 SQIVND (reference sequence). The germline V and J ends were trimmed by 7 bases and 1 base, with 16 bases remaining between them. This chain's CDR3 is CASIPGGMRNTEAFF. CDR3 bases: TGTGCCAGTATCCCCGGGGGCATGAGGAACACTGAAGCTTTCTTT.

CDR3 DNA sequence: TGTGCCAGCTCAGTAAACTCTGGAAACACCATATATTTT. Its protein product is CASSVNSGNTIYF. The V and J genes are TRBV19 and TRBJ1-3, with unresolved D. V was clipped by 9 bases and J by 0 bases, with 9 bases between them. The CDR3 is 13 amino acids. The germline V gene has CDR1 LNHDA and CDR2 SQIVND (reference sequence).